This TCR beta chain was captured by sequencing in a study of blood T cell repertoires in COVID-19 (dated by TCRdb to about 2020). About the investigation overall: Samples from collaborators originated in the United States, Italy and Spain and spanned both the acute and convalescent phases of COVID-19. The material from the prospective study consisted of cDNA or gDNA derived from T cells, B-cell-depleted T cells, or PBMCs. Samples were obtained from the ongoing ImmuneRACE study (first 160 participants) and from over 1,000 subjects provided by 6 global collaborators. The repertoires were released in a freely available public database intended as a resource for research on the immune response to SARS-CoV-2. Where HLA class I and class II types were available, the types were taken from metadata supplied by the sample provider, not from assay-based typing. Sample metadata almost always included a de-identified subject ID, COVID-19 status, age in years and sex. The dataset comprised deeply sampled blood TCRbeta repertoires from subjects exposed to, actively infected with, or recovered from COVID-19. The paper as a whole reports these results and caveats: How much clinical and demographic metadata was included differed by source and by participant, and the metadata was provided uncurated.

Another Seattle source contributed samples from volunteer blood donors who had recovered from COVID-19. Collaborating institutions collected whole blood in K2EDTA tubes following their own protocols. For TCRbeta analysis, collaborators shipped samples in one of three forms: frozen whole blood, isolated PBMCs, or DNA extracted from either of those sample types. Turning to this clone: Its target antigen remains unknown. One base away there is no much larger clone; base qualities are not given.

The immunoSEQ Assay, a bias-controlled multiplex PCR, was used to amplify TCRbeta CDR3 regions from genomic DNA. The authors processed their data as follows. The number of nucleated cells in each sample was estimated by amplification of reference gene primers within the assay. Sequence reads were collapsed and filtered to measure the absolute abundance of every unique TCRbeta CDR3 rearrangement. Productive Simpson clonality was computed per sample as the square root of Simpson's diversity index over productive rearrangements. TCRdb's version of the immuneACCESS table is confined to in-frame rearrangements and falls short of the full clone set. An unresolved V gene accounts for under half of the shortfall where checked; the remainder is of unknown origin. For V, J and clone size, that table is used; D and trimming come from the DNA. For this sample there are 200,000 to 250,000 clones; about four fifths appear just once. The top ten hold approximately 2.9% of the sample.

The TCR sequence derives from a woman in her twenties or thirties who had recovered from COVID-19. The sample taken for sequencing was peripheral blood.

The CDR3 here reads CASSLFLGQGSDGYTF. Here is the DNA: TGTGCCAGCAGTTTATTTCTGGGACAGGGGAGCGATGGCTACACCTTC. The sequence links TRBV27 to TRBJ1-2; 10 bases in between match TRBD1. The CDR3 runs 16 residues from the cysteine to the phenylalanine. Kept here is only the CDR3 DNA, which spans 48 bases and is read in frame from base 1. V lost 1 base and J lost 6 bases, and the count of bases not matched to a germline gene is 8. CDR1 and CDR2 (MNHEY, SMNVEV) derive from the germline V gene (reference sequence).